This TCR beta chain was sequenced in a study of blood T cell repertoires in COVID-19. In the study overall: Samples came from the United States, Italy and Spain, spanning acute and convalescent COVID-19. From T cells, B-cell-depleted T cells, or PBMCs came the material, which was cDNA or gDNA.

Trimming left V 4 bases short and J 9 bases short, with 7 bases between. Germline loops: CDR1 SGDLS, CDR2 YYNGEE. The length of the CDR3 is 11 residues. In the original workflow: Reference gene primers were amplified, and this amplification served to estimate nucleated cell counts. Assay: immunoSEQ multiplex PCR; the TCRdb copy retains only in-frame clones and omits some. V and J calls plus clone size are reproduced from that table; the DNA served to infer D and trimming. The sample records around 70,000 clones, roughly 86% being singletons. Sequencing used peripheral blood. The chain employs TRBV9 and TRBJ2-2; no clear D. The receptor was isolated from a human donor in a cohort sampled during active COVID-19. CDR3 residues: CASSPGWELFF. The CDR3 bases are TGTGCCAGCAGCCCCGGTTGGGAGCTGTTTTTT.